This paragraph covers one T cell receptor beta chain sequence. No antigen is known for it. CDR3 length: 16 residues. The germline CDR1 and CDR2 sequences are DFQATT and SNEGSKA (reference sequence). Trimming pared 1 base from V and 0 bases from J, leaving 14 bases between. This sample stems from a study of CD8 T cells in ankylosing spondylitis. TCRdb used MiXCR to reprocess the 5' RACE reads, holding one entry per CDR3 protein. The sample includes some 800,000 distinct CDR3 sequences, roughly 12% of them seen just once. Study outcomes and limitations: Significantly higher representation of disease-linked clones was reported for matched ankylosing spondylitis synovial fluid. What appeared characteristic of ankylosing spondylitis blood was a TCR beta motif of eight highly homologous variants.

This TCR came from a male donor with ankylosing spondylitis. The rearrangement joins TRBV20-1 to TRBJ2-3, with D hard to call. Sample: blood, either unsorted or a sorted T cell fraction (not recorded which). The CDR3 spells CSARVWGRASTDTQYF. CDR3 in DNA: TGCAGTGCTAGAGTCTGGGGTAGGGCAAGCACAGATACGCAGTATTTT.